Given below is one TCR beta chain in context. No antigen is known for it. The source of the sample is a study of cytomegalovirus exposure and HLA in healthy donors. In the PCR, 60 Vbeta and 13 Jbeta primers were used. Profiled with immunoSEQ multiplex PCR; TCRdb holds only in-frame clones, not every one. Here the sample spans around 92,000 clones, 65% to 75% being singletons. Germline values: CDR1 MGHRA, CDR2 YSYEKL. The CDR3 spans 12 residues. The V gene lost 1 base and the J gene lost 7 bases, with 5 bases spanning the gap. Study conclusions and caveats: Donor immune exposure was known only as CMV serostatus. In a later analysis, TCR beta V- and J-gene trimming was associated with a missense DCLRE1C variant.

What was sequenced was PBMCs. The gene calls are TRBV4-1 and TRBJ2-1, with D perhaps TRBD1 (5 bases). This TCR derives from a female donor in good health and CMV-seropositive. CDR3 residues: CASSQAGNEQFF. Here the CDR3 DNA reads TGCGCCAGCAGCCAAGCAGGGAATGAGCAGTTCTTC.